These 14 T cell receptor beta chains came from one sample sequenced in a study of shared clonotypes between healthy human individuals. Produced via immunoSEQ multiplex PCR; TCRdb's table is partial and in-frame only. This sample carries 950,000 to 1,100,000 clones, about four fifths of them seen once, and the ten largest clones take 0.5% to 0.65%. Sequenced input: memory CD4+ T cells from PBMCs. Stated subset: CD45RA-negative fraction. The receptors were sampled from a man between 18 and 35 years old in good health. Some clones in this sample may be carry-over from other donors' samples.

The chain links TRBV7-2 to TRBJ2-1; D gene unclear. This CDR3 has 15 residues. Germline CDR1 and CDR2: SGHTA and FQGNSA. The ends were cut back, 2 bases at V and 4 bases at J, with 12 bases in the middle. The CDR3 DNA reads TGTGCCAGCAGCTTATTCCCGTCAGGATACAATGAGCAGTTCTTC. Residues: CASSLFPSGYNEQFF.

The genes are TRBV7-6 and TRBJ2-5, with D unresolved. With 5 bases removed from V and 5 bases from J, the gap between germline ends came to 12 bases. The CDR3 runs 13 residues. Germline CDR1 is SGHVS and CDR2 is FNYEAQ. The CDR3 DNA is TGTGCCAGCAGCATCTCCGGCCGGGAGACCCAGTACTTC. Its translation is CASSISGRETQYF.

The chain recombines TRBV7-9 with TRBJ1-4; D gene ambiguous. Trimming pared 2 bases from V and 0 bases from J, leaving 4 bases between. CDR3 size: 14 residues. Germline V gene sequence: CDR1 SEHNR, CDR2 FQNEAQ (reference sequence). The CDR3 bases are TGTGCCAGCAGCTTACGATCAACTAATGAAAAACTGTTTTTT. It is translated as CASSLRSTNEKLFF.

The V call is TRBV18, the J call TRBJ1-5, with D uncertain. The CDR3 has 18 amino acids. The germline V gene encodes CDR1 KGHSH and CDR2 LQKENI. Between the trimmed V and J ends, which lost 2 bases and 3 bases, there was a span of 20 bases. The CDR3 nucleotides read TGTGCCAGCTCACCATCTGCAGGAGGCGGGCAGGTCAATCAGCCCCAGCATTTT. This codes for CASSPSAGGGQVNQPQHF.

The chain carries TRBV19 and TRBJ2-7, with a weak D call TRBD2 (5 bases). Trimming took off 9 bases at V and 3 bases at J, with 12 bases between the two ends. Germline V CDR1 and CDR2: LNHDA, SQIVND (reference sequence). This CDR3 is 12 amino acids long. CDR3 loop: CASLSDNYEQYF. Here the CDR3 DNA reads TGTGCCAGCCTTAGCGATAACTACGAGCAGTACTTC.

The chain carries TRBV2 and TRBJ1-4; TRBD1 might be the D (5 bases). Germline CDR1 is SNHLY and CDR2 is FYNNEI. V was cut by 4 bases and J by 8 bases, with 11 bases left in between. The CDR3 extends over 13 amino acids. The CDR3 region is CASSVQGGEKLFF. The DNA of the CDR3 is TGTGCCAGCAGTGTTCAGGGAGGGGAAAAACTGTTTTTT.

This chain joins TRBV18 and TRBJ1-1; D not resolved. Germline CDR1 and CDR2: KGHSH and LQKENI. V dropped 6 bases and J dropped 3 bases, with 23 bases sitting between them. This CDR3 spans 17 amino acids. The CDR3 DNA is TGTGCCAGCTCGCACGGAGGAAGCGCGGCGTGGGACACTGAAGCTTTCTTT. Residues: CASSHGGSAAWDTEAFF.

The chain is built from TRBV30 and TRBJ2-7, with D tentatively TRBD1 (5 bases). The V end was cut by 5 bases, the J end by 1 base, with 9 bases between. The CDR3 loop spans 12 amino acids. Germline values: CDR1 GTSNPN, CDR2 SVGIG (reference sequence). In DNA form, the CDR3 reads TGTGCCTGGGGCCCAGGGTCCTACGAGCAGTACTTC. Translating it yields CAWGPGSYEQYF.

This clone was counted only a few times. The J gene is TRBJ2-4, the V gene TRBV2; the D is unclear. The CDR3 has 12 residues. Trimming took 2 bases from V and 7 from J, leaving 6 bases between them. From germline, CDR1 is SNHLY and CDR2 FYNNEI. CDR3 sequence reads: CASSELVNIQYF. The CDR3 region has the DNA TGTGCCAGCAGTGAACTGGTTAACATTCAGTACTTC.

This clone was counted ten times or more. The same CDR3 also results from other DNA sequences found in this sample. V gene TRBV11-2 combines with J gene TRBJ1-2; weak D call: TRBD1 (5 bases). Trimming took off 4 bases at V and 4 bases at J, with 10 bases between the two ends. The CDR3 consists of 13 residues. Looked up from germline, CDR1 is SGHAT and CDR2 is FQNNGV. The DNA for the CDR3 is TGTGCCAGCAGCTCGGGGCAAGGCTATGGCTACACCTTC. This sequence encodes CASSSGQGYGYTF.

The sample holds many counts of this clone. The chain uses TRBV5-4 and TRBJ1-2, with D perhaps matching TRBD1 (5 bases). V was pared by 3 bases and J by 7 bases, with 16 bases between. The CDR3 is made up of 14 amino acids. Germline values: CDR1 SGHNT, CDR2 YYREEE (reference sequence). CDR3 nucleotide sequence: TGTGCCAGCAGCTATCCCCCGGGGGTCAGTGGCTACACCTTC. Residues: CASSYPPGVSGYTF.

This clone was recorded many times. CDR3 region: CASSGLLAGGDQPQHF. The CDR3 DNA sequence: TGTGCCAGCAGTGGCTTGTTAGCAGGGGGGGATCAGCCCCAGCATTTT. The rearrangement joins TRBV2 to TRBJ1-5; 7 nucleotides line up with TRBD1. The trim removed 4 bases at V and 5 bases at J, leaving 11 bases unmatched. The CDR3 sequence is 16 residues long. Germline V lookup: CDR1 SNHLY, CDR2 FYNNEI.

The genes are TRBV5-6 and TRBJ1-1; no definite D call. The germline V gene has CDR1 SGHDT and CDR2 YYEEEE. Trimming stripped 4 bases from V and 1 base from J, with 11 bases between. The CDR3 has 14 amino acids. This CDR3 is CASSKTVRNTEAFF. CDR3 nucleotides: TGTGCCAGCAGCAAGACTGTGAGGAACACTGAAGCTTTCTTT.

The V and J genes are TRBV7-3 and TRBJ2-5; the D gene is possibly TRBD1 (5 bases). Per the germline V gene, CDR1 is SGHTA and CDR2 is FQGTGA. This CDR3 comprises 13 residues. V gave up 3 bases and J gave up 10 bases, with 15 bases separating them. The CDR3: CASSFGRVEFQYF. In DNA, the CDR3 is TGTGCCAGCAGCTTTGGCAGGGTTGAGTTCCAGTACTTC.